This T cell receptor beta chain was observed in a study of blood T cells in healthy people across ages. With a J-beta primer mix and a sample-barcoded 5' primer, a second PCR ran about 7 to 11 cycles. One entry per CDR3 protein results from TCRdb running MiXCR on the 5' RACE reads. This sample yields 920,000 or so distinct CDR3 sequences, of which 45% are seen a single time; about 19% belongs to the top ten. The V end lost 4 bases, the J end lost 4 bases, and 6 bases lay between the germline ends. CDR3 length: 12 amino acids. The germline CDR1 and CDR2 sequences are SGHDN and FVKESK. The TCR comes from a woman aged 60-75 years in good health. The rearrangement links TRBV14 to TRBJ2-3; D is undetermined. The sample taken for sequencing was blood. Here the CDR3 DNA reads TGTGCCAGCAGCCCGAAACCAGATACGCAGTATTTT. As protein: CASSPKPDTQYF.